The 7 T cell receptor beta chains given below trace back to one sample, sequenced in a study of blood T cell repertoires in COVID-19. Assay: immunoSEQ multiplex PCR; the TCRdb copy retains only in-frame clones and omits some. This sample has some 290,000 clones, with 85% to 90% found just once. The sample comprised peripheral blood. The source is a woman aged 25-40 years with COVID-19, enrolled during active disease.

The sample holds one count of this clone. The same CDR3 is also encoded by other DNA sequences in this sample. This chain connects TRBV6-5 to TRBJ2-5; D is possibly TRBD2 (5 bases). The germline V gene has CDR1 MNHEY and CDR2 SVGAGI. V was trimmed by 2 bases and J by 2 bases, leaving 6 bases between them. There are 13 residues in the CDR3. The CDR3: CASSYRGQETQYF. CDR3 coding DNA: TGTGCCAGCAGTTACCGGGGACAAGAGACCCAGTACTTC.

This chain connects TRBV6-5 to TRBJ1-2; 7 bases map to TRBD1. The CDR3 is 13 residues long. CDR1 and CDR2 from the germline V gene are MNHEY and SVGAGI. With V trimmed by 4 bases and J by 6 bases, 5 bases remained unmatched. The CDR3 sequence is CASSSTGTHGYTF. CDR3 DNA sequence: TGTGCCAGCAGTTCGACAGGGACCCATGGCTACACCTTC.

This clone was detected once. The J gene is TRBJ1-2, the V gene TRBV14, with 9 bases lining up with TRBD1. With 1 base clipped from V and 8 bases from J, the junction kept 5 bases outside the gene matches. CDR1 and CDR2 from the germline V gene are SGHDN and FVKESK. The CDR3 loop spans 14 amino acids. CDR3 sequence: CASSQVGDREGYTF. In DNA form, the CDR3 reads TGTGCCAGCAGCCAAGTTGGGGACAGGGAAGGCTACACCTTC.

This sequence joins TRBV29-1 and TRBJ1-2; D gene ambiguous. V lost 4 bases and J 6 bases, leaving 12 bases between the germline ends. The germline CDR1 and CDR2 sequences are SQVTM and ANQGSEA. The CDR3 covers 12 residues. The DNA for the CDR3 is TGCAGCGTTGTAGGCGGTTCTCATGGCTACACCTTC. It codes for CSVVGGSHGYTF.

The chain carries TRBV27 and TRBJ2-1, with TRBD1 matching 8 bases. Germline CDR1 is MNHEY and CDR2 is SMNVEV (reference sequence). V lost 5 bases and J lost 4; bases outside the gene matches: 7. This CDR3 is 15 amino acids long. The CDR3 sequence: CASSPGGAYYNEQFF. CDR3 DNA: TGTGCCAGCAGTCCAGGGGGCGCGTATTACAATGAGCAGTTCTTC.

For this clone: The junction shows a germline mismatch at one end, possibly a read error. The rearrangement joins TRBV10-3 to TRBJ2-1, with D perhaps TRBD1 (6 bases). The length of the CDR3 is 12 residues. Germline loops: CDR1 ENHRY, CDR2 SYGVKD. CDR3 sequence reads: CAISESEAGTLF. CDR3 nucleotide sequence: TGTGCCATCAGTGAGTCCGAGGCCGGGACACTCTTC.

The chain couples TRBV4-1 to TRBJ1-1, with D unclear. CDR3 size: 14 residues. Germline assignment: CDR1 MGHRA and CDR2 YSYEKL. V shed 0 bases and J shed 7 bases, with 12 bases lying between them. This chain's CDR3 is CASSQDRVLGEAFF. The CDR3 DNA reads as TGCGCCAGCAGCCAAGATCGAGTACTAGGTGAAGCTTTCTTT.